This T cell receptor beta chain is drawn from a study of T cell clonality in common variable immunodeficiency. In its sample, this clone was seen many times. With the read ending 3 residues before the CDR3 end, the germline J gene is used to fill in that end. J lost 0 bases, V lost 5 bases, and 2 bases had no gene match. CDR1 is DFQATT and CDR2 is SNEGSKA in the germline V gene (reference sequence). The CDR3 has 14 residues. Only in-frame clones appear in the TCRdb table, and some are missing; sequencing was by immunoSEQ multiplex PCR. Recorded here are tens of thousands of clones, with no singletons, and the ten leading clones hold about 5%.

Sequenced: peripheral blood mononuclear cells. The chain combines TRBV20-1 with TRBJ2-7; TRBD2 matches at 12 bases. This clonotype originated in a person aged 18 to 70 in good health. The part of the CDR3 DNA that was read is TGCAGTGCTTTACTAGCGGGAGGCTCCTACGAG. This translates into CSALLAGGSYE. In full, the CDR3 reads CSALLAGGSYEQYF.